The text below deals with one T cell receptor (beta chain). Some clones are missing from TCRdb's copy, which holds only in-frame ones; the method was immunoSEQ multiplex PCR. The table records roughly 200,000 clones, 86% of them present only once. This sample was taken from a study of blood T cell repertoires in COVID-19. The V gene's germline CDR1 is MDHEN and CDR2 SYDVKM. V was trimmed by 6 bases and J by 3 bases, leaving 21 bases between them. The CDR3 totals 16 residues. Cohort assignment relied on participant-reported clinical history. The chain is built from TRBV28 and TRBJ2-7; perhaps TRBD1 as D (5 bases). Source material: PBMCs or T cells enriched from blood (not recorded which). The receptor was derived from a woman in her 30s who had recovered from COVID-19. The CDR3 DNA is TGTGCCAGCAGGTTTAAGGGGCAGGTAATTAGCTACGAGCAGTACTTC. It is translated as CASRFKGQVISYEQYF.